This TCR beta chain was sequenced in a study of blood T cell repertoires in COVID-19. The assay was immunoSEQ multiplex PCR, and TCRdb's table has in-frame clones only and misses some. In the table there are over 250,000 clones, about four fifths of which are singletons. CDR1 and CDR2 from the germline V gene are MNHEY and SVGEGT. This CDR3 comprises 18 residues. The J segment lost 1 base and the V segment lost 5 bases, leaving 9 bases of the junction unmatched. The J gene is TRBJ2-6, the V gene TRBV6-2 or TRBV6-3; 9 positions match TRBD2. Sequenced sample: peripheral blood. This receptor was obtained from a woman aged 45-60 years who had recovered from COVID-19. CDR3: CASSQPAGGKSGANVLTF. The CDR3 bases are TGTGCCAGCAGTCAACCAGCGGGGGGTAAATCTGGGGCCAACGTCCTGACTTTC.